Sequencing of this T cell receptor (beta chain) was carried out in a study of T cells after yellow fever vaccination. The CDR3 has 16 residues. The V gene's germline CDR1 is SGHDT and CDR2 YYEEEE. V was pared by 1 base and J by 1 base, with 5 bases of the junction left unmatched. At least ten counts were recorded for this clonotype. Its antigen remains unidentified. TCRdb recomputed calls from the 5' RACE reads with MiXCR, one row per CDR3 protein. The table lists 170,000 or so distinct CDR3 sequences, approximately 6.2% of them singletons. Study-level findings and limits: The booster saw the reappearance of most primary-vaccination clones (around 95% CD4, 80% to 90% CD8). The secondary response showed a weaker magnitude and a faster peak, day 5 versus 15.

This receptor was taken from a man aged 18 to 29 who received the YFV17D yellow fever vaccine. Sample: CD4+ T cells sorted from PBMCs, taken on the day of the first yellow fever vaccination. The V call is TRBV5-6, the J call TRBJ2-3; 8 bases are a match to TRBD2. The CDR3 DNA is TGTGCCAGCAGCTTGCGGGGGGGCCCTGGCACAGATACGCAGTATTTT. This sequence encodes CASSLRGGPGTDTQYF.